One T cell receptor (beta chain) is described in this entry. What it binds is not known. Thawed PBMCs were FACS-sorted into unstimulated CD4+CD25+CD127- regulatory T cells, CD4+CD25- non-regulatory cells, CD4 and CD8 cells. The data belong to a study of Tregs in tolerant kidney transplant recipients. Findings and limits, study-wide: Findings come from small patient numbers and require larger validation. This study did not directly address biological reproducibility.

The germline V gene has CDR1 SGHAT and CDR2 FQDESV (reference sequence). V gave up 5 bases and J gave up 8 bases, with 21 bases separating them. CDR3 length equals 15 residues. Generated by immunoSEQ multiplex PCR, the TCRdb table keeps only in-frame clones and is missing some. The data show some 68,000 clones, less than 90% seen once. Material for sequencing was CD4+ T cells from blood. This TCR came from a human donor in good health. The chain joins TRBV11-1 to TRBJ1-2, with a weak D call TRBD1 (5 bases). The CDR3 DNA reads as TGTGCCAGCAGCGTACCCGGGACCCTTGTCGGGGGCTACACCTTC. This encodes CASSVPGTLVGGYTF. Supplemented by reference TRBV11-1 and TRBJ1-2, the full variable domain reads EAEVAQSPRYKITEKSQAVAFWCDPISGHATLYWYRQILGQGPELLVQFQDESVVDDSQLPKDRFSAERLKGVDSTLKIQPAELGDSAMYLCASSVPGTLVGGYTFGSGTRLTVV.